This T cell receptor beta chain was obtained from a study of blood T cell repertoires in COVID-19. Study-wide context: Sites across the United States, Italy and Spain contributed samples from acute and convalescent COVID-19. From T cells, B-cell-depleted T cells, or PBMCs came the material, which was cDNA or gDNA.

This clone was counted between two and nine times. Authors' processing steps: Estimation of nucleated cell counts relied on the amplification of reference gene primers. Clones were read by immunoSEQ multiplex PCR, and TCRdb kept only the in-frame ones, dropping some. V, J and clone size were drawn from that table, and D and trimming were deduced from the DNA. The profile covers tens of thousands of clones, with approximately 90% appearing a single time and under 6.5% taken by the ten largest. The sequencing sample was made of peripheral blood. This clonotype originated in a man between 60 and 75 years old with active COVID-19.

The CDR3 DNA sequence: TGTGCCAGCACCCACTTCGTAACCTACAATGAGCAGTTCTTC. As protein: CASTHFVTYNEQFF. The chain joins TRBV7-9 to TRBJ2-1; no clear D gene. The germline V gene has CDR1 SEHNR and CDR2 FQNEAQ (reference sequence). The V end was cut by 7 bases, the J end by 2 bases, with 12 bases between. This CDR3 comprises 14 residues. The full variable domain, rest sourced from reference TRBV7-9 and TRBJ2-1, is DTGVSQNPRHKITKRGQNVTFRCDPISEHNRLYWYRQTLGQGPEFLTYFQNEAQLEKSRLLSDRFSAERPKGSFSTLEIQRTEQGDSAMYLCASTHFVTYNEQFFGPGTRLTVL.